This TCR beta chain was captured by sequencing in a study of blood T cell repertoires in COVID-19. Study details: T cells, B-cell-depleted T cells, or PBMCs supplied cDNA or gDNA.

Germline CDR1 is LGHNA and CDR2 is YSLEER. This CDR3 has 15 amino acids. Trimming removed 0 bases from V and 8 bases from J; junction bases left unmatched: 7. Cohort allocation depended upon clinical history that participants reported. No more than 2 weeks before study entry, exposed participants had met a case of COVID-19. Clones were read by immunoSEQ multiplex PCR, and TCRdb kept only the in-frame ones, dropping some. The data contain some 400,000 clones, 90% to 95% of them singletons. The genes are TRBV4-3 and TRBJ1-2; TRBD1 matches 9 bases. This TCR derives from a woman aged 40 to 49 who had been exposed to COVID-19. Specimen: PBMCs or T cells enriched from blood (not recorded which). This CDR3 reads CASSQDSTGGDGYTF. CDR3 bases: TGCGCCAGCAGCCAAGATTCGACAGGGGGGGACGGCTACACCTTC.